The clone carrying this TCR beta chain appeared a few times. Its specificity is not known. Preparation of the TCRbeta library involved a method that used unique molecular identifiers. TCRdb analysed the PCR reads with MiXCR anew, one entry per CDR3 protein. The table shows 200,000 to 250,000 distinct CDR3 sequences, with approximately 11% occurring only once. The sample comes from a study of T-cell reconstitution after alpha-beta-depleted transplantation in children. Broader study findings: Newly generated T cells supplied most T-cell counts and diversity one year post-transplant.

The source of this sequence is a child under two years old with acute myeloid leukemia, due to receive a stem cell transplant. The material sequenced was PBMCs, taken before TCRalphabeta/CD19-depleted stem cell transplant.

This CDR3 reads CASSLRDIRGETQYF. The CDR3 bases are TGCGCCAGCAGCCTACGGGACATCCGAGGAGAGACCCAGTACTTC. The chain carries TRBV5-1 and TRBJ2-5; D possibly corresponds to TRBD1 (6 bases). Trimming cost V 4 bases and J 4 bases, with 17 bases left between them. CDR3 length: 15 residues. Germline-derived CDR1 and CDR2 are SGHRS and YFSETQ.